Below, 23 T cell receptor beta chains from the same sample are listed, as sequenced in a study of cytomegalovirus exposure and HLA in healthy donors. The PCR contained 60 Vbeta and 13 Jbeta primers. Method: immunoSEQ multiplex PCR; TCRdb's copy keeps in-frame clones and lacks some. The repertoire holds 140,000 or so clones, roughly 80% seen once, with approximately 2.9% in the top ten. Sequenced material: PBMCs. Receptor source: a woman aged 25 to 39 in good health and CMV-seronegative.

The CDR3 DNA sequence: TGTGCCAGCAGCTCGAGCTCCTACGAGCAGTACTTC. This translates into CASSSSSYEQYF. This chain uses TRBV7-9 with TRBJ2-7; no firm D call. The V and J ends lost 4 bases and 0 bases respectively, with 4 bases between them. Germline CDR1 reads SEHNR; CDR2 reads FQNEAQ (reference sequence). The CDR3 is made up of 12 amino acids. Drawing the rest from reference TRBV7-9 and TRBJ2-7, the complete variable domain is DTGVSQNPRHKITKRGQNVTFRCDPISEHNRLYWYRQTLGQGPEFLTYFQNEAQLEKSRLLSDRFSAERPKGSFSTLEIQRTEQGDSAMYLCASSSSSYEQYFGPGTRLTVT.

The genes are TRBV7-9 and TRBJ2-7; TRBD2 aligns across 8 bases. The CDR3 is made up of 15 amino acids. Germline CDR1 is SEHNR and CDR2 is FQNEAQ (reference sequence). V lost 4 bases to trimming and J lost 1 base; unmatched junction nucleotides: 6. The CDR3 DNA follows: TGTGCCAGCAGCTCCTTAGCGGGGAAATCCTACGAGCAGTACTTC. This gives the protein CASSSLAGKSYEQYF.

The rearrangement links TRBV9 to TRBJ2-1; 8 nucleotides agree with TRBD2. Germline lookup yields CDR1 SGDLS and CDR2 YYNGEE. The CDR3 covers 17 residues. The V segment lost 1 base and the J segment 3 bases; nucleotides outside the gene matches: 9. The CDR3: CASSVITGGQIYNEQFF. CDR3 sequence (DNA): TGTGCCAGCAGCGTAATCACGGGGGGGCAGATCTACAATGAGCAGTTCTTC.

Concerning this clone itself: Other DNA variants within this sample encode the same CDR3. The V gene is TRBV4-3, the J gene TRBJ1-5, with 8 bases identical to TRBD1. V lost 0 bases and J lost 6; bases outside the gene matches: 7. This CDR3 is 16 amino acids long. Germline V CDR1 and CDR2: LGHNA, YSLEER. The CDR3 nucleotides read TGCGCCAGCAGCCAAGATCGAGGACAGGGTGGTCAGCCCCAGCATTTT. Translating it yields CASSQDRGQGGQPQHF.

This chain links TRBV10-3 with TRBJ2-3, with 7 bases lining up with TRBD2. CDR1 is ENHRY and CDR2 is SYGVKD in the germline V gene. The CDR3 runs to 15 residues. The junction had 10 bases not matched to a gene; V was cut back by 6 bases and J by 4 bases. The CDR3 sequence is CAIRGSGRGADTQYF. For the CDR3, the DNA is TGTGCCATCAGAGGCAGCGGACGGGGGGCAGATACGCAGTATTTT.

The V and J genes are TRBV5-1 and TRBJ2-3; tentatively, D is TRBD2 (5 bases). Trimming cost V 4 bases and J 6 bases, with 9 bases left between them. Per germline, CDR1 SGHRS and CDR2 YFSETQ. The CDR3 spans 12 residues. The chain's CDR3 is CASSQSSDTQYF. In DNA, the CDR3 is TGCGCCAGCAGCCAATCTAGCGATACGCAGTATTTT. Supplemented by reference TRBV5-1 and TRBJ2-3, the full variable domain reads KAGVTQTPRYLIKTRGQQVTLSCSPISGHRSVSWYQQTPGQGLQFLFEYFSETQRNKGNFPGRFSGRQFSNSRSEMNVSTLELGDSALYLCASSQSSDTQYFGPGTRLTVL.

This clone occurred once. The gene calls are TRBV5-1 and TRBJ2-5, with 7 bases fitting TRBD2. The length of the CDR3 is 13 residues. The germline gives CDR1 SGHRS, CDR2 YFSETQ. J was trimmed by 11 bases and V by 1 base; bases with no gene match: 8. The CDR3 sequence is CASSLQAAGEQYF. As DNA, the CDR3 is TGCGCCAGCAGCTTGCAGGCGGCGGGGGAGCAGTACTTC.

The gene calls are TRBV19 and TRBJ1-1; D is unresolved. V was cut by 3 bases and J by 5 bases, with 16 bases left in between. The CDR3 spans 15 residues. Per germline, CDR1 LNHDA and CDR2 SQIVND (reference sequence). DNA for the CDR3: TGTGCCAGTAGTATCTCCCTCTCCCCCGGGACTGAAGCTTTCTTT. This translates into CASSISLSPGTEAFF.

The rearrangement joins TRBV27 to TRBJ2-7; 13 bases agree with TRBD2. The trim removed 1 base at V and 4 bases at J, leaving 7 bases unmatched. This CDR3 spans 17 amino acids. Germline lookup yields CDR1 MNHEY and CDR2 SMNVEV (reference sequence). The CDR3 sequence: CASSLFPGLAGVYEQYF. CDR3 in DNA: TGTGCCAGCAGTTTATTTCCCGGACTAGCGGGAGTATACGAGCAGTACTTC.

This clone was seen a few times. The chain joins TRBV7-9 to TRBJ1-1, with D possibly matching TRBD1 (6 bases). This CDR3 region has 15 residues. Trimming stripped 5 bases from V and 4 bases from J, with 17 bases between. CDR1 and CDR2 (germline): SEHNR, FQNEAQ (reference sequence). In nucleotides, the CDR3 is TGTGCCAGCAGCACCGTGGACAGTTGGGGCACTGAAGCTTTCTTT. The encoded protein is CASSTVDSWGTEAFF.

The chain combines TRBV7-2 with TRBJ1-1; weak D call: TRBD1 (5 bases). CDR1 is SGHTA and CDR2 is FQGNSA in the germline V gene. This CDR3 comprises 15 residues. The V and J ends lost 4 bases and 5 bases respectively, with 17 bases between them. In nucleotides, the CDR3 is TGTGCCAGCAGCTCGCAGGGCGCCATGGGGACTGAAGCTTTCTTT. Protein sequence: CASSSQGAMGTEAFF.

This chain joins TRBV2 and TRBJ1-2; D may be TRBD1 (6 bases). This CDR3 spans 15 amino acids. Trimming took off 6 bases at V and 4 bases at J, with 18 bases between the two ends. Germline V gene sequence: CDR1 SNHLY, CDR2 FYNNEI. Written as DNA, the CDR3 is TGTGCCAGCAGCGAGACTCCGGACAGTCCCTATGGCTACACCTTC. Amino acid sequence: CASSETPDSPYGYTF.

The sample holds one count of this clone. This sequence joins TRBV4-2 and TRBJ2-7; 10 bases are shared with TRBD1. Trimming removed 4 bases from V and 6 bases from J; junction bases left unmatched: 12. The CDR3 sequence is 16 residues long. Germline CDR1 is LGHNA and CDR2 is YNFKEQ. The CDR3 DNA sequence: TGTGCCAGCAGCCTACCAGGGGGACAGGGGTTGTCCGAGCAGTACTTC. Translation: CASSLPGGQGLSEQYF.

This chain links TRBV7-9 with TRBJ1-1; D unresolved. The CDR3 is 14 residues long. The V gene's germline CDR1 is SEHNR and CDR2 FQNEAQ (reference sequence). Trimming pared 4 bases from V and 7 bases from J, leaving 16 bases between. The CDR3 DNA reads as TGTGCCAGCAGCTCCGCAACGGTGGGAGGTGAAGCTTTCTTT. This codes for CASSSATVGGEAFF.

The rearrangement joins TRBV5-5 to TRBJ2-2; D is perhaps TRBD1 (5 bases). V was shortened by 0 bases and J by 4 bases, with 19 bases between the two germline ends. The V gene's germline CDR1 is SGHKS and CDR2 YYEKEE (reference sequence). CDR3 size: 18 residues. DNA of the CDR3: TGTGCCAGCAGCTTGGCCGTAGGCAGACAGCCGAGCACCGGGGAGCTGTTTTTT. Its protein is CASSLAVGRQPSTGELFF.

The genes are TRBV7-9 and TRBJ2-3, with D possibly being TRBD2 (5 bases). The CDR3 consists of 14 residues. The V gene lost 6 bases and the J gene lost 2 bases, with 12 bases spanning the gap. Germline CDR1 reads SEHNR; CDR2 reads FQNEAQ (reference sequence). CDR3 amino acids: CASRAGANTDTQYF. As DNA, the CDR3 is TGTGCCAGCAGGGCGGGCGCAAACACAGATACGCAGTATTTT.

The V gene is TRBV19, the J gene TRBJ1-5; D unclear. CDR3 length: 13 residues. Trimming removed 3 bases at V and 6 bases at J, with 9 bases between. The V gene's germline CDR1 is LNHDA and CDR2 SQIVND (reference sequence). The chain's CDR3 is CASSILVGQPQHF. The CDR3, as DNA: TGTGCCAGTAGTATTCTAGTGGGTCAGCCCCAGCATTTT.

The J gene is TRBJ1-2, the V gene TRBV2; 9 nucleotides match TRBD1. Germline CDR1 and CDR2: SNHLY and FYNNEI. The ends lost 4 bases at V and 4 bases at J; junction bases unmatched: 4. The CDR3 extends over 14 amino acids. The CDR3 here is CASSGPGQGYGYTF. Written as DNA, the CDR3 is TGTGCCAGCAGTGGACCGGGACAGGGCTATGGCTACACCTTC.

As concerns this clone: At one end the junction does not follow the germline gene, possibly because of a read error. The chain couples TRBV7-9 to TRBJ1-6, with a weak D call TRBD1 (6 bases). Germline V lookup: CDR1 SEHNR, CDR2 FQNEAQ (reference sequence). The CDR3 sequence is 14 residues long. Written as DNA, the CDR3 is TGTTCCAGTACTACAGGGACCCTCCTTTCACCCCTCCACTTT. As protein: CSSTTGTLLSPLHF.

This chain joins TRBV10-3 and TRBJ2-6, with unresolved D. Germline values: CDR1 ENHRY, CDR2 SYGVKD. The length of the CDR3 is 15 residues. V was shortened by 6 bases and J by 2 bases, with 11 bases between the two germline ends. The CDR3 DNA follows: TGTGCCATCAGCCCAAGTAGTCCTGGGGCCAACGTCCTGACTTTC. It translates to CAISPSSPGANVLTF.

This chain links TRBV2 with TRBJ2-5, with TRBD1 identical over 8 bases. From germline, CDR1 is SNHLY and CDR2 FYNNEI. The CDR3 totals 16 residues. Trimming took 0 bases from V and 5 from J; bases not matched to a gene: 8. The CDR3 loop reads CASSEAPTGVGETQYF. The CDR3 DNA sequence: TGTGCCAGCAGTGAAGCCCCGACAGGGGTTGGGGAGACCCAGTACTTC. Full variable domain (missing parts from reference TRBV2 and TRBJ2-5): EPEVTQTPSHQVTQMGQEVILRCVPISNHLYFYWYRQILGQKVEFLVSFYNNEISEKSEIFDDQFSVERPDGSNFTLKIRSTKLEDSAMYFCASSEAPTGVGETQYFGPGTRLLVL.

The chain has TRBV18 and TRBJ2-2; D not resolved. The V end lost 4 bases, the J end lost 4 bases, and 16 bases lay between the germline ends. CDR3 length: 16 residues. Germline CDR1 KGHSH, CDR2 LQKENI. CDR3 nucleotides: TGTGCCAGCTCACGCGCCTCCGTCAGGCTCACCGGGGAGCTGTTTTTT. It encodes CASSRASVRLTGELFF.

The rearrangement links TRBV7-2 to TRBJ2-7; 14 positions agree with TRBD2. J gave up 1 base and V 5 bases, and 4 bases lay outside the gene matches. The germline gives CDR1 SGHTA, CDR2 FQGNSA. CDR3 length: 16 residues. CDR3 sequence reads: CASSLGLAGASYEQYF. CDR3 DNA: TGTGCCAGCAGCCTGGGACTAGCGGGGGCGTCCTACGAGCAGTACTTC. The variable domain in full, completed from reference TRBV7-2 and TRBJ2-7, reads GAGVSQSPSNKVTEKGKDVELRCDPISGHTALYWYRQSLGQGLEFLIYFQGNSAPDKSGLPSDRFSAERTGGSVSTLTIQRTQQEDSAVYLCASSLGLAGASYEQYFGPGTRLTVT.